Following are 3 T cell receptor beta chains from one sample sequenced in a study of chemoradiotherapy in HPV16-positive cancers. TCRdb keeps only in-frame clones here, not all; method: immunoSEQ multiplex PCR. This sample has about 8,600 clones; roughly 85% occur once, and the top ten carry about 14%. The material was blood, obtained from a patient who underwent chemoradiotherapy. The receptors originated from a human donor with HPV-associated anogenital cancer.

The chain recombines TRBV13 with TRBJ2-3, with TRBD1 matching 8 bases. CDR1 PRHDT and CDR2 FYEKMQ come from the germline V gene (reference sequence). V gave up 3 bases and J gave up 3 bases; unmatched junction bases: 2. This CDR3 has 14 residues. CDR3 sequence (DNA): TGTGCCAGCAGCTTTCGACAGGGGACAGATACGCAGTATTTT. Protein: CASSFRQGTDTQYF.

The V call is TRBV19, the J call TRBJ2-3; possibly TRBD1 for D (7 bases). The CDR3 sequence is 16 residues long. Per germline, CDR1 LNHDA and CDR2 SQIVND (reference sequence). Trimming stripped 3 bases from V and 3 bases from J, with 16 bases between. CDR3 DNA sequence: TGTGCCAGTAGTATCTTTTTCGCAGGGGGGACAGATACGCAGTATTTT. Its translation is CASSIFFAGGTDTQYF.

The rearrangement joins TRBV5-1 to TRBJ1-1, with D perhaps matching TRBD1 (5 bases). The CDR3 totals 14 residues. CDR1 is SGHRS and CDR2 is YFSETQ in the germline V gene. Trimming removed 0 bases at V and 1 base at J, with 7 bases between. In nucleotides, the CDR3 is TGCGCCAGCAGCTTGGGACAGCAGAACACTGAAGCTTTCTTT. It yields the protein CASSLGQQNTEAFF.